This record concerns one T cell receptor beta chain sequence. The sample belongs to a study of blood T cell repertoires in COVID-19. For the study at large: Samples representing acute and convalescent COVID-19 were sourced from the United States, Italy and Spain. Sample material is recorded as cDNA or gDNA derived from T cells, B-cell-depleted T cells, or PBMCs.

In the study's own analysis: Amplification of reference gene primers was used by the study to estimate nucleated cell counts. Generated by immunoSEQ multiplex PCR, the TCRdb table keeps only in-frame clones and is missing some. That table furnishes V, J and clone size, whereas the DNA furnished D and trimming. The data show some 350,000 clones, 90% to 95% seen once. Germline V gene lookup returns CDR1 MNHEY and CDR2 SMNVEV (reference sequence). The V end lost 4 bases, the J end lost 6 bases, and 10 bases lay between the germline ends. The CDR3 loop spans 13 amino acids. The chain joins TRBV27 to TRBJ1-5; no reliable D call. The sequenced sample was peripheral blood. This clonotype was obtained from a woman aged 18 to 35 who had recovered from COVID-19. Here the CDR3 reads CASSWGVGQPQHF. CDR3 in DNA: TGTGCCAGCAGTTGGGGAGTGGGTCAGCCCCAGCATTTT.